The T cell receptor beta chain under discussion was sequenced for a study of blood T cell repertoires in COVID-19. Sequenced by immunoSEQ multiplex PCR; TCRdb stores in-frame clones only, minus some. This sample has 150,000 or so clones; approximately 85% occur once, and the top ten carry 0.63%. This CDR3 has 14 amino acids. V dropped 2 bases and J dropped 7 bases, with 12 bases sitting between them. Germline loops: CDR1 LNHDA, CDR2 SQIVND (reference sequence). The V and J genes are TRBV19 and TRBJ2-1; a weak D match, TRBD2 (5 bases). Source material: peripheral blood. The receptor's source is a man aged 55 to 70 with COVID-19, enrolled during active disease. The CDR3: CASSIRGFGNEQFF. The CDR3 DNA reads TGTGCCAGTAGTATAAGAGGGTTCGGAAATGAGCAGTTCTTC.